Listed here are 14 T cell receptor beta chains from one sample, sequenced in a study of blood T cell repertoires in COVID-19. Libraries were prepared by immunoSEQ multiplex PCR; TCRdb keeps only in-frame clonotypes and omits some of them. The sample lists under 350,000 clones, about 88% occurring once. The sample consisted of PBMCs or T cells enriched from blood (not recorded which). These TCRs come from a man between 60 and 70 years old who had recovered from COVID-19.

In its sample, this clone was seen once. The chain is built from TRBV3-1 (or the pseudogene TRBV3-2) and TRBJ2-7, with 8 bases identical to TRBD2. Trimming removed 3 bases from V and 1 base from J; junction bases left unmatched: 8. The germline V gene has CDR1 LGHDT and CDR2 YNNKEL (reference sequence). This CDR3 comprises 16 residues. CDR3 residues: CASSHGSGAISYEQYF. In DNA, the CDR3 is TGTGCCAGCAGCCACGGTAGCGGGGCAATTTCCTACGAGCAGTACTTC.

The chain carries TRBV9 and TRBJ2-2; 10 bases match TRBD2. V trimming: 1 base; J trimming: 2 bases; junction bases outside the gene matches: 2. Germline-derived CDR1 and CDR2 are SGDLS and YYNGEE. CDR3 length equals 16 residues. The CDR3 here is CASSVLAGENTGELFF. The CDR3 coding sequence is TGTGCCAGCAGCGTACTAGCGGGGGAAAACACCGGGGAGCTGTTTTTT.

The rearrangement joins TRBV5-5 to TRBJ1-3; the D is unclear. The V gene lost 0 bases and the J gene lost 3 bases, with 10 bases spanning the gap. The CDR3 sequence is 15 residues long. CDR1 is SGHKS, CDR2 YYEKEE, per germline (reference sequence). CDR3: CASSLVAVDGNTIYF. CDR3 sequence (DNA): TGTGCCAGCAGCTTGGTAGCAGTAGATGGAAACACCATATATTTT.

DNA of the CDR3: TGTGCCATGGGACTAGCGGGAGTTGGGGAGCAGTTCTTC. Protein: CAMGLAGVGEQFF. The chain carries TRBV5-4 and TRBJ2-1; 14 nucleotides agree with TRBD2. The length of the CDR3 is 13 residues. V gave up 9 bases and J gave up 10 bases; unmatched junction bases: 6. Germline V gene data show CDR1 as SGHNT and CDR2 as YYREEE (reference sequence).

The rearrangement joins TRBV3-1 (or the pseudogene TRBV3-2) to TRBJ1-2; TRBD1 might be the D (6 bases). CDR3 size: 15 residues. Looked up from germline, CDR1 is LGHDT and CDR2 is YNNKEL (reference sequence). The V end was cut by 1 base, the J end by 1 base, with 10 bases between. The CDR3 reads CASSQGQVFNYGYTF. The CDR3 DNA follows: TGTGCCAGCAGCCAAGGACAGGTTTTTAACTATGGCTACACCTTC.

The V and J genes are TRBV5-1 and TRBJ2-7, with 7 bases identical to TRBD2. Germline CDR1 and CDR2: SGHRS and YFSETQ. The CDR3 contains 14 residues. The V and J ends lost 6 bases and 2 bases, in that order; junction bases with no gene match: 8. CDR3 DNA: TGCGCCAGCAAGTGGCAGGGAGGGACCTACGAGCAGTACTTC. Protein sequence: CASKWQGGTYEQYF.

The chain combines TRBV7-2 with TRBJ2-2; TRBD1 might be the D (6 bases). V dropped 2 bases and J dropped 3 bases, with 10 bases sitting between them. Germline V CDR1 and CDR2: SGHTA, FQGNSA. The CDR3 loop spans 15 amino acids. CDR3 protein: CASSLSQGYTGELFF. The CDR3, as DNA: TGTGCCAGCAGCTTATCACAGGGCTACACCGGGGAGCTGTTTTTT.

This clone has just a few counts. The same CDR3 arises from other DNA sequences in this sample as well. The CDR3 region has the DNA TGTGCCAGCAGCTTAGGTCAGGGGAACACTGAAGCTTTCTTT. Protein sequence: CASSLGQGNTEAFF. This chain links TRBV7-2 with TRBJ1-1, with D tentatively TRBD1 (5 bases). The germline V and J ends were trimmed by 1 base and 1 base, with 7 bases remaining between them. The germline V gene encodes CDR1 SGHTA and CDR2 FQGNSA. This CDR3 has 14 residues.

This clone was found once. The chain employs TRBV4-3 and TRBJ2-5; 16 positions agree with TRBD2. The CDR3 consists of 17 residues. With V trimmed by 4 bases and J by 5 bases, 7 bases remained unmatched. CDR1 and CDR2 from the germline V gene are LGHNA and YSLEER. CDR3 residues: CASSRQGLAGGTETQYF. The CDR3 nucleotides read TGCGCCAGCAGCCGGCAGGGACTAGCGGGGGGGACTGAGACCCAGTACTTC.

Concerning this clone itself: Additional DNA sequences in this sample encode the identical CDR3. The V gene is TRBV9, the J gene TRBJ1-4; 9 bases are shared with TRBD1. With V trimmed by 0 bases and J by 8 bases, 2 bases remained unmatched. Per the germline V gene, CDR1 is SGDLS and CDR2 is YYNGEE. This CDR3 has 14 amino acids. DNA for the CDR3: TGTGCCAGCAGCGTAGGGGACAGGGCGGAAAAACTGTTTTTT. As protein: CASSVGDRAEKLFF.

The table lists this clone with a count of one. This chain joins TRBV5-1 and TRBJ2-1; 15 bases match TRBD2. The CDR3 length is 16 residues. The trim removed 4 bases at V and 9 bases at J, leaving 8 bases unmatched. Germline V lookup: CDR1 SGHRS, CDR2 YFSETQ. CDR3 DNA sequence: TGCGCCAGCAGCGGCGGACTAGCGGGAGGGCCAATTGAGCAGTTCTTC. Encoded protein: CASSGGLAGGPIEQFF. Variable domain in full (rest from reference TRBV5-1 and TRBJ2-1): KAGVTQTPRYLIKTRGQQVTLSCSPISGHRSVSWYQQTPGQGLQFLFEYFSETQRNKGNFPGRFSGRQFSNSRSEMNVSTLELGDSALYLCASSGGLAGGPIEQFFGPGTRLTVL.

This chain uses TRBV29-1 with TRBJ2-5, with TRBD1 matching 9 bases. CDR1 is SQVTM and CDR2 is ANQGSEA in the germline V gene. With V trimmed by 3 bases and J by 5 bases, 7 bases remained unmatched. The CDR3 has 14 amino acids. Written as DNA, the CDR3 is TGCAGCGTTGAGGACAGGGGTTCGGGGGAGACCCAGTACTTC. Protein product: CSVEDRGSGETQYF.

The chain recombines TRBV5-6 with TRBJ2-2, with 14 bases identical to TRBD2. J was trimmed by 4 bases and V by 4 bases; bases with no gene match: 6. In germline, CDR1 is SGHDT, CDR2 YYEEEE. There are 17 residues in the CDR3. The CDR3 region is CASSRSGLAGVTGELFF. In DNA form, the CDR3 reads TGTGCCAGCAGCCGGTCGGGACTAGCGGGGGTCACCGGGGAGCTGTTTTTT. Combining the CDR3 with reference TRBV5-6 and TRBJ2-2 gives the whole variable domain DAGVTQSPTHLIKTRGQQVTLRCSPKSGHDTVSWYQQALGQGPQFIFQYYEEEERQRGNFPDRFSGHQFPNYSSELNVNALLLGDSALYLCASSRSGLAGVTGELFFGEGSRLTVL.

There are a few counts of this clone. This sequence joins TRBV6-8 and TRBJ2-2; D unclear. Looked up from germline, CDR1 is MNHGY and CDR2 is SAAAGT. The V end lost 2 bases, the J end lost 0 bases, and 7 bases lay between the germline ends. The CDR3 has 15 amino acids. CDR3 loop: CASSYGQANTGELFF. For the CDR3, the DNA is TGTGCCAGCAGTTACGGGCAGGCGAACACCGGGGAGCTGTTTTTT.